This T cell receptor beta chain was recorded in a study of regulatory T cells in long-lasting Graves disease. For TCR beta, libraries came from iRepertoire HTBI primers and Arm-PCR of CDR3 regions. Each CDR3 protein gets one entry after TCRdb re-called the multiplex PCR reads with MiXCR. Altogether 600,000 to 650,000 distinct CDR3 sequences are present, 16% being singletons, with the ten largest covering around a sixth. Germline V CDR1 and CDR2: KGHSH, LQKENI. The CDR3 covers 12 residues. Trimming pared 6 bases from V and 11 bases from J, leaving 14 bases between. This clonotype was counted ten times or more. As for time point: newly diagnosed GD, antithyroid drugs for less than 3 months. Making the TCR library involved RNA that had been extracted from PBMCs. Separately, the same data were catalogued under a study of T cells in Graves' hyperthyroidism and ophthalmopathy.

Material: peripheral blood mononuclear cells (PBMCs), obtained at new diagnosis, from a patient treated with antithyroid drugs. This TCR was recovered from a woman aged 25 to 39 with Graves disease. The chain uses TRBV18 and TRBJ2-1, with no clear D. The CDR3 is CASSSSPAKQFF. The CDR3 coding sequence is TGTGCCAGCTCCTCTTCACCGGCTAAGCAGTTCTTC.